This T cell receptor beta chain was documented in a study of cytomegalovirus exposure and HLA in healthy donors. CDR1 is LGHNA and CDR2 is YNFKEQ in the germline V gene. The CDR3 contains 17 residues. V lost 0 bases to trimming and J lost 1 base; unmatched junction nucleotides: 7. The PCR employed 60 Vbeta primers together with 13 Jbeta primers. Repertoires were generated with immunoSEQ multiplex PCR, while TCRdb's copy carries only in-frame clones and drops some. The sample lists approximately 150,000 clones, roughly 74% occurring once. The sequenced sample consisted of PBMCs. This TCR came from a man in his forties or fifties in good health and CMV-seronegative. V gene TRBV4-2 combines with J gene TRBJ2-7; 9 nucleotides match TRBD1. The CDR3 DNA reads as TGTGCCAGCAGCCAAGATAGGTCCGGGACAGGGTCCTACGAGCAGTACTTC. As protein: CASSQDRSGTGSYEQYF.